Included here is one T cell receptor (beta chain) sequence, with context. Lesional scalp punch biopsies and peripheral blood were collected from alopecia areata patients. PBMCs provided sorted CD4+ and CD8+ T cells. CDR3 length equals 14 residues. Looked up from germline, CDR1 is MDHEN and CDR2 is SYDVKM. V lost 5 bases and J lost 5, with 15 bases in between. This sample was included in a study of CD8+ T cells in alopecia areata. Study-wide background: The study gave treated patients oral tofacitinib at 5 to 10 mg twice daily.

Sequencing used cDNA as its template, made by extracting RNA and reverse transcribing it. Sequencing was performed with immunoSEQ multiplex PCR; in TCRdb, only in-frame clones are kept and a portion is missing. The sample includes hundreds of thousands of clones, 50% to 65% seen only once; the top ten take 0.4% to 0.55%. The chain is built from TRBV28 and TRBJ1-2, with D possibly being TRBD1 (6 bases). The sample was CD4+ T cells sorted from blood, taken at week 0. This sequence was found in a human donor with alopecia areata. CDR3 nucleotides: TGTGCCAGCAGTCTTACGGGCAGGGGATATGGCTACACCTTC. As protein: CASSLTGRGYGYTF.